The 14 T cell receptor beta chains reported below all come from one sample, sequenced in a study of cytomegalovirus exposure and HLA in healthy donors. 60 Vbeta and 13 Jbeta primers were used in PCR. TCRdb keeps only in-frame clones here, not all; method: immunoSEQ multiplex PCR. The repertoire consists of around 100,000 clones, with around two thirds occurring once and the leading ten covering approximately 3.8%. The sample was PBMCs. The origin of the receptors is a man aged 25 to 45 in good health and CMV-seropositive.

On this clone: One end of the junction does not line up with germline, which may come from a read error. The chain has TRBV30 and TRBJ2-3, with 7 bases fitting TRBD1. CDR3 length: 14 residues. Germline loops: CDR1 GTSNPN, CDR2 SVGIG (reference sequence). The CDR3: CAWSVRGGTYTQYF. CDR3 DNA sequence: TGTGCCTGGAGTGTAAGAGGGGGCACATATACGCAGTATTTT.

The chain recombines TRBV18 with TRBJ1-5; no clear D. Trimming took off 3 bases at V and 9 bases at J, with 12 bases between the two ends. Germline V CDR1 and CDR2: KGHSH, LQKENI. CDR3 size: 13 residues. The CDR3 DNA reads TGTGCCAGCTCACCGGTTGACTCTTGGCCCCAGCATTTT. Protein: CASSPVDSWPQHF.

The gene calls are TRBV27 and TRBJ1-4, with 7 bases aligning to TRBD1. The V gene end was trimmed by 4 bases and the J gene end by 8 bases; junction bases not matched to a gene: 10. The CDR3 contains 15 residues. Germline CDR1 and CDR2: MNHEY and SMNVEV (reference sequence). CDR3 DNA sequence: TGTGCCAGCAGTTCGGAGACAGGGCGGGTGGAAAAACTGTTTTTT. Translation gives CASSSETGRVEKLFF.

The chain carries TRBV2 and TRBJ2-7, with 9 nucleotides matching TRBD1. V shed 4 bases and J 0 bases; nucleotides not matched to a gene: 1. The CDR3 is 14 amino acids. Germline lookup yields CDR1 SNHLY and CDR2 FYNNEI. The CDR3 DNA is TGTGCCAGCAGTGGACAGGGGGTCTCCTACGAGCAGTACTTC. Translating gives CASSGQGVSYEQYF.

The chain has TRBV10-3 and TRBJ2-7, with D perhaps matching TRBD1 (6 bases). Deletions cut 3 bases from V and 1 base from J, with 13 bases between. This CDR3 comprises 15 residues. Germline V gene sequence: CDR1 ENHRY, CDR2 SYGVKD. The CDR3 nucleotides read TGTGCCATCAGTGAAGGGCAGGGGAGTTCCTACGAGCAGTACTTC. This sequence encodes CAISEGQGSSYEQYF.

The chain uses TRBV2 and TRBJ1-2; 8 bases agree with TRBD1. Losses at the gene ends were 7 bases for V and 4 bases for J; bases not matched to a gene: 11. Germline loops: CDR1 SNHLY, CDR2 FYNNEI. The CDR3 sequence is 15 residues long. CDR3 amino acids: CASTPGGQGGYGYTF. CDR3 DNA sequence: TGTGCCAGCACTCCAGGGGGCCAGGGTGGCTATGGCTACACCTTC.

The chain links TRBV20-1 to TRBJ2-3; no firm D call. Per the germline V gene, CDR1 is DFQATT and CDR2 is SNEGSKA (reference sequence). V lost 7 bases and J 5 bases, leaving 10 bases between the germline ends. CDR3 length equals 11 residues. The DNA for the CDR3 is TGCAGTGTCAGAGGCCAAGATACGCAGTATTTT. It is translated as CSVRGQDTQYF.

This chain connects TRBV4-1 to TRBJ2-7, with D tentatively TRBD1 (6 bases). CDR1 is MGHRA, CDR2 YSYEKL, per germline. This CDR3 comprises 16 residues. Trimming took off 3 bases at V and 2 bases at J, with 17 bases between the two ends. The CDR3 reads CASSHRRDKLTYEQYF. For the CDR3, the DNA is TGCGCCAGCAGCCACCGACGGGACAAGCTAACCTACGAGCAGTACTTC.

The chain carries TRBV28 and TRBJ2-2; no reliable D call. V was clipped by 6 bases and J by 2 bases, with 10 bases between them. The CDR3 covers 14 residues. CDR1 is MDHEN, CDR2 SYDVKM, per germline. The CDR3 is CASSRPYNTGELFF. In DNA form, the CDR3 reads TGTGCCAGCAGCAGGCCATACAACACCGGGGAGCTGTTTTTT. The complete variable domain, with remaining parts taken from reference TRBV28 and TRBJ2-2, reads DVKVTQSSRYLVKRTGEKVFLECVQDMDHENMFWYRQDPGLGLRLIYFSYDVKMKEKGDIPEGYSVSREKKERFSLILESASTNQTSMYLCASSRPYNTGELFFGEGSRLTVL.

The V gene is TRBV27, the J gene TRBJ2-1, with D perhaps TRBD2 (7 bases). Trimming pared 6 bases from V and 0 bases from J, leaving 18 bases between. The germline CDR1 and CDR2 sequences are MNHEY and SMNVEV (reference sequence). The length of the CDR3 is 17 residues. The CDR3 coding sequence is TGTGCCAGCAGCCTGTCCTCGGGGGGCCTCTCCTACAATGAGCAGTTCTTC. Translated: CASSLSSGGLSYNEQFF.

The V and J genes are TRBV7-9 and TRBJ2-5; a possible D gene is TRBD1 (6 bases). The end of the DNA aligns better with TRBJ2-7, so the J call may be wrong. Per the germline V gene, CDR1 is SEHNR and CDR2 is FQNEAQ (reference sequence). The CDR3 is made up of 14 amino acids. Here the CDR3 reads CASSSPGHPYEQYF. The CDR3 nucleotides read TGTGCCAGCAGCTCCCCGGGACATCCCTACGAGCAGTACTTC.

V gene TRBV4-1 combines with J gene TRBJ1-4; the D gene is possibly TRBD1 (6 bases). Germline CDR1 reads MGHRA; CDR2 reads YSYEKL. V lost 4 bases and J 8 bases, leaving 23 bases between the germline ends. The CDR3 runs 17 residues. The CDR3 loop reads CASSPWGHQGSSEKLFF. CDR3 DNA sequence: TGCGCCAGCAGCCCTTGGGGGCACCAAGGATCGAGCGAAAAACTGTTTTTT.

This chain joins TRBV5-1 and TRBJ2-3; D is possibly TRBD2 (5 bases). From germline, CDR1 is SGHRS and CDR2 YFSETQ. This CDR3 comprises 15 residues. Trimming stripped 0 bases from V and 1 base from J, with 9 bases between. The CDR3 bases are TGCGCCAGCAGCTTGGAGCCCGGGGGCACAGATACGCAGTATTTT. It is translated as CASSLEPGGTDTQYF.

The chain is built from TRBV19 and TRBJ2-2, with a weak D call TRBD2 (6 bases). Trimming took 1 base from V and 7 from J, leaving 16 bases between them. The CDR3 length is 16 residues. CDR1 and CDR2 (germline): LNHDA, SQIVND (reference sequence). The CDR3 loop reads CASSIGFGGFVGELFF. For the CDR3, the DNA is TGTGCCAGTAGTATAGGGTTTGGAGGGTTCGTCGGGGAGCTGTTTTTT. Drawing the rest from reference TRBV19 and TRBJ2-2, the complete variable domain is DGGITQSPKYLFRKEGQNVTLSCEQNLNHDAMYWYRQDPGQGLRLIYYSQIVNDFQKGDIAEGYSVSREKKESFPLTVTSAQKNPTAFYLCASSIGFGGFVGELFFGEGSRLTVL.